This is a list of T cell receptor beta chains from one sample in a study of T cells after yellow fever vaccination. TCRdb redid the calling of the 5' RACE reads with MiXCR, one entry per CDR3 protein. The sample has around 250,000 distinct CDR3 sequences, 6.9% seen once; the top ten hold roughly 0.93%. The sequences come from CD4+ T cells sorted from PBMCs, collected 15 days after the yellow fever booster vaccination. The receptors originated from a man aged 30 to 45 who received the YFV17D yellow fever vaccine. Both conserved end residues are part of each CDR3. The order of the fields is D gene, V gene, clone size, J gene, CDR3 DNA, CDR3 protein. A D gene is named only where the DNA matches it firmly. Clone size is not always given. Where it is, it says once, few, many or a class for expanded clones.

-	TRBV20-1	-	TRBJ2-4	TGCAGTGTAGGGAGACAGACTCTAGCCAAAAACATTCAGTACTTC	CSVGRQTLAKNIQYF
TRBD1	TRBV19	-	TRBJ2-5	TGTGCCAGTAGTCCTTACGACAGGGCGAAGACCCAGTACTTC	CASSPYDRAKTQYF
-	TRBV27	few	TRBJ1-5	TGTGCCAGCAGTCCAGCGGTAGTCTATAGCAATCAGCCCCAGCATTTT	CASSPAVVYSNQPQHF
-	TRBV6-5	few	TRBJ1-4	TGTGCCAGCAGTTACCCTGCAACTAATGAAAAACTGTTTTTT	CASSYPATNEKLFF
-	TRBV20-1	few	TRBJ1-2	TGCAGTGCTAGTAACCAGGGATCCTATGGCTACACCTTC	CSASNQGSYGYTF
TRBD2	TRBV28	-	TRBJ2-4	TGTGCCAGCAGAACTAGCGGGACAAAAAACATTCAGTACTTC	CASRTSGTKNIQYF
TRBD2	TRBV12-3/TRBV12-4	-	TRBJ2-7	TGTGCCAACAGAAAAGCGCTAGCGGAATACGAGCAGTACTTC	CANRKALAEYEQYF
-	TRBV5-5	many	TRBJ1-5	TGTGCCAGCAGCTTTGACAGGAACAATCAGCCCCAGCATTTT	CASSFDRNNQPQHF
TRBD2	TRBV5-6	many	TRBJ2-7	TGTGCCAGCAGATCTCCGGGACTAGCGGCTGCCGAGCAGTACTTC	CASRSPGLAAAEQYF
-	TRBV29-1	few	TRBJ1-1	TGCAGCGTTGACGACACACCCACCGGGAACACTGAAGCTTTCTTT	CSVDDTPTGNTEAFF
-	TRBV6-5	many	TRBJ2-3	TGTGCCGTCTCGGGCAGCGGCACAGATACGCAGTATTTT	CAVSGSGTDTQYF
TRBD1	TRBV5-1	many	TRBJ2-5	TGCGCCAGCAGCTCGCGGACAGGGGCGTCTGGAGAGACCCAGTACTTC	CASSSRTGASGETQYF
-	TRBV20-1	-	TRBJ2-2	TGCTGTGCTAGAGGTGCGACCGGGGGCACTAACACCGGGGAGCTGTTTTTT	CCARGATGGTNTGELFF
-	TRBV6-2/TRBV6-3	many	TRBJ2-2	TGTGCCAGCAGTTATCAGGGACCCGCGAACACCGGGGAGCTGTTTTTT	CASSYQGPANTGELFF
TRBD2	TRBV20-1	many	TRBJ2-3	TGCAGTGCTGTTACTAGCGCCTACCTAGCGGATACGCAGTATTTT	CSAVTSAYLADTQYF
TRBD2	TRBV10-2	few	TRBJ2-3	TGCGCCAGCCTAGCGGGAGCTGGCACAGATACGCAGTATTTT	CASLAGAGTDTQYF